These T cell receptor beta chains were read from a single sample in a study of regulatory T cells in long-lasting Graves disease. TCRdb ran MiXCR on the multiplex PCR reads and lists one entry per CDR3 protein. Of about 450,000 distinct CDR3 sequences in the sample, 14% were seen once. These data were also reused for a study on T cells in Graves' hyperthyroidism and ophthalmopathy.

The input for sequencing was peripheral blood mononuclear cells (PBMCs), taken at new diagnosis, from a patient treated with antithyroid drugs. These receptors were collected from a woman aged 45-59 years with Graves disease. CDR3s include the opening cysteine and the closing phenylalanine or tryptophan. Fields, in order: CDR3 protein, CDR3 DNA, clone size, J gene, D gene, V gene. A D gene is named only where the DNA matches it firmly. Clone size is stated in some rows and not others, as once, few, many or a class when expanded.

CASSQERGSMGGELFF TGCGCCAGCAGCCAGGAGAGGGGATCAATGGGCGGGGAGCTGTTTTTT few TRBJ2-2 - TRBV2
CASSRRLASSYEQYF TGTGCCAGCAGCCGTCGCCTAGCGAGCTCCTACGAGCAGTACTTC many TRBJ2-7 - TRBV7-2
CASSYSESHYEQYF TGTGCCAGCAGTTACAGTGAGTCCCACTACGAGCAGTACTTC many TRBJ2-7 - TRBV6-5
CSAARREDYNEQFF TGCAGTGCTGCTCGGAGAGAAGACTACAATGAGCAGTTCTTC - TRBJ2-1 - TRBV20-1
CASSYPGLAGEDQETQYF TGTGCCAGCAGCTACCCGGGACTAGCGGGAGAGGATCAAGAGACCCAGTACTTC few TRBJ2-5 TRBD2 TRBV7-3
CASSPSGQGPYEQYF TGTGCCAGCAGTCCCTCGGGACAGGGGCCCTACGAGCAGTACTTC many TRBJ2-7 TRBD1 TRBV28
CASSNQGQPNYGYTF TGTGCCAGCAGCAACCAGGGACAGCCCAACTATGGCTACACCTTC - TRBJ1-2 TRBD1 TRBV5-6
CASSLKALGTEAFF TGTGCCAGCAGTTTGAAAGCCTTGGGGACTGAAGCTTTCTTT many TRBJ1-1 - TRBV12-3/TRBV12-4
CASSWGPYMDTQYF TGTGCCAGCAGCTGGGGCCCCTACATGGATACGCAGTATTTT few TRBJ2-3 - TRBV9
CASSPGGLAGSNEQFF TGTGCCAGCAGCCCCGGGGGACTAGCGGGAAGCAATGAGCAGTTCTTC - TRBJ2-1 TRBD2 TRBV4-2
CASSMGGNTGELFF TGTGCCAGCTCCATGGGCGGTAACACCGGGGAGCTGTTTTTT - TRBJ2-2 - TRBV7-7
CSADKGTNNEQFF TGCAGTGCTGACAAGGGGACTAACAATGAGCAGTTCTTC few TRBJ2-1 TRBD2 TRBV20-1
CASSLWLVGLAVSNEQFF TGTGCCAGCAGTTTATGGTTGGTCGGACTAGCCGTTAGTAATGAGCAGTTCTTC few TRBJ2-1 TRBD2 TRBV12-3/TRBV12-4
CSARRASGNYEQYF TGCAGTGCTAGAAGGGCTAGCGGGAACTACGAGCAGTACTTC many TRBJ2-7 TRBD2 TRBV20-1
CASSLAGPLRDTQYF TGTGCCAGCAGCTTAGCGGGCCCCCTGAGAGATACGCAGTATTTT - TRBJ2-3 - TRBV7-2
CAWSWQATNEKLFF TGTGCCTGGAGTTGGCAGGCAACTAATGAAAAACTGTTTTTT - TRBJ1-4 - TRBV30
CASSPRQGETEAFF TGTGCCAGCAGCCCCCGACAGGGAGAGACTGAAGCTTTCTTT many TRBJ1-1 TRBD1 TRBV3-1
CASSQGASGRTDTQYF TGTGCCAGCAGCCAAGGGGCTAGCGGGAGGACAGATACGCAGTATTTT few TRBJ2-3 TRBD2 TRBV3-1
CASSVEGTWSYTF TGTGCCAGCAGCGTAGAGGGGACCTGGAGCTACACCTTC many TRBJ1-2 - TRBV9
CASSGLDYGYTF TGTGCCAGCAGCGGTCTGGACTATGGCTACACCTTC many TRBJ1-2 - TRBV11-2
CASSLNPGHYEQYF TGTGCCAGCAGCTTAAATCCAGGACACTACGAGCAGTACTTC few TRBJ2-7 - TRBV7-3
CASSLGRDPYNEQFF TGTGCCAGCAGCTTGGGTAGGGACCCCTACAATGAGCAGTTCTTC many TRBJ2-1 - TRBV5-8
CASAPGYHNEQFF TGTGCTAGTGCCCCCGGATACCACAATGAGCAGTTCTTC few TRBJ2-1 - TRBV12-5
CASSPRRGGENEQFF TGCGCCAGCAGCCCCCGGAGGGGAGGTGAGAATGAGCAGTTCTTC few TRBJ2-1 - TRBV5-1
CASSPSADSNTGELFF TGCGCCAGCAGCCCATCCGCTGACTCGAACACCGGGGAGCTGTTTTTT - TRBJ2-2 - TRBV5-1
CASSAGVGSEQYF TGTGCCAGCAGCGCGGGAGTTGGGAGCGAGCAGTACTTC - TRBJ2-7 - TRBV9
CASSAGAYEQYF TGCGCCAGCAGCGCCGGGGCCTACGAGCAGTACTTC many TRBJ2-7 - TRBV3-1
CASSATATNEKLFF TGTGCCAGCAGCGCGACAGCAACTAATGAAAAACTGTTTTTT many TRBJ1-4 - TRBV5-4
CASTDKPYGYTF TGTGCCAGCACGGACAAGCCTTATGGCTACACCTTC many TRBJ1-2 - TRBV6-1
CASSQGEEGSQPQHF TGCGCCAGCAGCCAAGGCGAGGAGGGCTCTCAGCCCCAGCATTTT few TRBJ1-5 - TRBV4-1
CASSSGMGYQPQHF TGTGCCAGCAGCTCGGGGATGGGGTATCAGCCCCAGCATTTT - TRBJ1-5 - TRBV7-2
CASSSQWDAYEQYF TGTGCCAGCAGCTCTCAGTGGGACGCCTACGAGCAGTACTTC - TRBJ2-7 - TRBV11-2
CAISESTGKTDTQYF TGTGCCATCAGTGAGTCGACAGGGAAGACAGATACGCAGTATTTT many TRBJ2-3 TRBD1 TRBV10-3
CASSPTRGSSYEQYF TGTGCCAGCAGCCCGACTAGGGGAAGCTCCTACGAGCAGTACTTC many TRBJ2-7 - TRBV9
CASSSQPTGWEQFF TGCGCCAGCAGCTCACAACCGACAGGTTGGGAGCAGTTCTTC few TRBJ2-1 - TRBV5-1
CSARDTQRLYNEQFF TGCAGTGCTAGAGATACGCAGCGGCTCTACAATGAGCAGTTCTTC many TRBJ2-1 - TRBV20-1
CASSRMRGGGTGELFF TGTGCCAGCAGCCGAATGCGAGGAGGAGGGACCGGGGAGCTGTTTTTT many TRBJ2-2 - TRBV7-8
CASGYRGDTQYF TGTGCCAGCGGCTACAGGGGAGATACGCAGTATTTT - TRBJ2-3 TRBD1 TRBV4-2
CASAEGFSYEQYF TGTGCCAGCGCCGAAGGGTTCTCCTACGAGCAGTACTTC many TRBJ2-7 - TRBV2
CASSVERSVTDTQYF TGTGCCAGCAGCGTAGAAAGATCAGTAACAGATACGCAGTATTTT many TRBJ2-3 - TRBV9
CASSFYRDDEQYF TGCGCCAGCAGCTTCTACAGGGACGACGAGCAGTACTTC many TRBJ2-7 - TRBV5-1
CASSLRGESTEAFF TGCGCCAGCAGCTTGAGGGGGGAAAGCACTGAAGCTTTCTTT many TRBJ1-1 - TRBV5-1
CASTGGTGVIEQYF TGTGCCAGCACGGGAGGGACAGGGGTGATCGAGCAGTACTTC few TRBJ2-7 TRBD1 TRBV6-1
CSARDRGTGISYNEQFF TGCAGTGCTAGAGATAGAGGAACGGGGATTTCCTACAATGAGCAGTTCTTC many TRBJ2-1 - TRBV20-1
CASSPWGREIPNEQFF TGTGCCAGTAGTCCCTGGGGGCGGGAGATCCCAAATGAGCAGTTCTTC - TRBJ2-1 - TRBV19
CASSTWDRQSRPQHF TGTGCCAGCAGCACCTGGGACAGGCAAAGTAGGCCCCAGCATTTT few TRBJ1-5 TRBD1 TRBV7-8
CATSETGGSQPQHF TGTGCCACCTCCGAGACAGGGGGCTCTCAGCCCCAGCATTTT - TRBJ1-5 TRBD1 TRBV28
CSAREHGFVNTEAFF TGCAGTGCTAGAGAACACGGATTTGTGAACACTGAAGCTTTCTTT - TRBJ1-1 - TRBV20-1
CASSKTSAYEQYF TGTGCCAGCAGCAAGACTAGTGCCTACGAGCAGTACTTC many TRBJ2-7 - TRBV6-1
CASSFVASSYEQYF TGCGCCAGCAGCTTCGTTGCCTCCTCCTACGAGCAGTACTTC - TRBJ2-7 - TRBV5-1
CASSFGGSLSYEQYF TGTGCCAGCAGCTTCGGTGGCAGCCTATCCTACGAGCAGTACTTC - TRBJ2-7 - TRBV7-2
CASSRTTGGDSYNEQFF TGTGCCAGCAGCCGGACGACAGGGGGCGACAGTTACAATGAGCAGTTCTTC many TRBJ2-1 TRBD1 TRBV7-8
CASTTTFGTSGANVLTF TGTGCCAGCACAACAACCTTTGGGACTTCTGGGGCCAACGTCCTGACTTTC many TRBJ2-6 - TRBV27
CASSLATTLSYNEQFF TGTGCCAGCAGTTTAGCAACAACCCTATCCTACAATGAGCAGTTCTTC many TRBJ2-1 - TRBV28
CASSDVRDSPLHF TGTGCCAGCTCCGACGTGAGGGACTCACCCCTCCACTTT few TRBJ1-6 - TRBV18